This T cell receptor (beta chain) was identified during a study of T cell responses to AZD1222 COVID-19 vaccine. Here immunoSEQ multiplex PCR was the method, and the copy in TCRdb shows in-frame clones only, minus some. The data contain 130,000 or so clones, approximately 83% of them singletons. The CDR3 is made up of 15 amino acids. J was trimmed by 10 bases and V by 5 bases; bases with no gene match: 12. The germline V gene encodes CDR1 MDHEN and CDR2 SYDVKM. The source was peripheral blood, collected on day 0 of AZD1222 vaccination. This TCR was sampled from an adult in good health. The chain recombines TRBV28 with TRBJ1-5; TRBD1 agrees at 9 bases. CDR3: CASSPRDRVLGPQHF. In nucleotides, the CDR3 is TGTGCCAGCAGTCCCCGGGACAGGGTTTTAGGACCCCAGCATTTT.